The 6 T cell receptor beta chains given below trace back to one sample, sequenced in a study of somatic mutations in T cells in chronic GVHD. Clones were read by immunoSEQ multiplex PCR, and TCRdb kept only the in-frame ones, dropping some. The sample has 13,000 to 15,000 clones; approximately 78% are singletons. The sequenced sample was Vbeta20-negative CD4+ T cells from blood. All receptors come from a male patient aged 45-60 years with chronic graft-versus-host disease. Part of the T cells may come from the graft donor.

The sample holds a few counts of this clone. J is TRBJ1-2 and V is TRBV28, with TRBD1 identical over 10 bases. The V and J ends lost 6 bases and 4 bases, in that order; junction bases with no gene match: 11. The CDR3 extends over 16 amino acids. The germline V gene encodes CDR1 MDHEN and CDR2 SYDVKM. CDR3 nucleotide sequence: TGTGCCAGCAGCCGAAACGACAGGGGGCGCACCTATGGCTACACCTTC. This encodes CASSRNDRGRTYGYTF.

The rearrangement joins TRBV28 to TRBJ1-2; perhaps TRBD1 as D (5 bases). V lost 1 base and J 5 bases, leaving 23 bases between the germline ends. This CDR3 spans 18 amino acids. Looked up from germline, CDR1 is MDHEN and CDR2 is SYDVKM. CDR3 region: CASSLSSLQGGLLYGYTF. CDR3 bases: TGTGCCAGCAGTTTATCTTCCCTCCAGGGAGGGCTTTTATATGGCTACACCTTC.

This chain uses TRBV4-1 with TRBJ1-3; D is possibly TRBD1 (5 bases). Trimming cost V 1 base and J 3 bases, with 10 bases left between them. Germline V gene sequence: CDR1 MGHRA, CDR2 YSYEKL. This CDR3 contains 15 residues. The CDR3 region is CASSQGQGGGNTIYF. The CDR3 DNA sequence: TGCGCCAGCAGCCAAGGGCAGGGTGGTGGAAACACCATATATTTT.

The chain has TRBV19 and TRBJ1-2; tentative D call: TRBD1 (5 bases). CDR3 length equals 14 residues. CDR1 LNHDA and CDR2 SQIVND come from the germline V gene (reference sequence). V shed 7 bases and J shed 1 base, with 13 bases lying between them. The CDR3 spells CASTGQGLNYGYTF. The DNA of the CDR3 is TGTGCCAGTACCGGGCAGGGCCTTAACTATGGCTACACCTTC.

The gene calls are TRBV19 and TRBJ2-1, with 10 bases matching TRBD1. Germline lookup yields CDR1 LNHDA and CDR2 SQIVND (reference sequence). V trimming: 4 bases; J trimming: 2 bases; junction bases outside the gene matches: 2. CDR3 length: 15 residues. The CDR3: CASSTGQGAYNEQFF. The DNA for the CDR3 is TGTGCCAGTAGTACCGGACAGGGGGCCTACAATGAGCAGTTCTTC. Full variable domain (remainder filled in from reference TRBV19 and TRBJ2-1): DGGITQSPKYLFRKEGQNVTLSCEQNLNHDAMYWYRQDPGQGLRLIYYSQIVNDFQKGDIAEGYSVSREKKESFPLTVTSAQKNPTAFYLCASSTGQGAYNEQFFGPGTRLTVL.

The rearrangement uses TRBV5-6 and TRBJ2-1, with D possibly matching TRBD1 (7 bases). The CDR3 loop spans 14 amino acids. With 2 bases removed from V and 5 bases from J, the gap between germline ends came to 11 bases. The V gene's germline CDR1 is SGHDT and CDR2 YYEEEE. CDR3 loop: CASSFAGGNNEQFF. The CDR3 nucleotides are TGTGCCAGCAGCTTTGCAGGGGGGAACAATGAGCAGTTCTTC.